This is a list of T cell receptor beta chains from one sample in a study of early T cells in non-severe SARS-CoV-2 infection. MiXCR, run by TCRdb on the 5' RACE reads, gives a single entry per CDR3 protein. Altogether about 38,000 distinct CDR3 sequences are present, 3.5% to 5% being singletons, with the ten largest covering around 15%. Sequenced input: whole blood. Receptor source: an adult who was a healthcare worker with PCR-confirmed SARS-CoV-2 infection or an uninfected control (not recorded which). The CDR3 runs from the conserved cysteine through the conserved F or W. The D gene is left open where the match is weak. A clone size is listed for some rows: how often the clone was seen (once, few, many), or a class if it is expanded.

abundance	v_gene	j_gene	d_gene	CDR3aa	CDR3nt
many	TRBV24-1	TRBJ2-1	TRBD2	CATSDAQAGAYNEQFF	TGTGCCACCAGTGATGCCCAGGCGGGGGCCTACAATGAGCAGTTCTTC
many	TRBV11-2	TRBJ2-3	.	CASSLSGDTQYF	TGTGCCAGCAGCTTATCAGGGGATACGCAGTATTTT
few	TRBV5-5	TRBJ2-2	.	CASSPTPGLPGTGELFF	TGTGCCAGCAGCCCTACCCCGGGGCTACCAGGCACCGGGGAGCTGTTTTTT
many	TRBV11-1	TRBJ2-7	TRBD2	CASSYGGISYEQYF	TGTGCCAGCAGCTACGGGGGGATCTCCTACGAGCAGTACTTC
many	TRBV19	TRBJ2-6	.	CASRLTSGANVLTF	TGTGCCAGTAGACTCACGTCTGGGGCCAACGTCCTGACTTTC
.	TRBV20-1	TRBJ1-1	.	CSARAGGTEAFF	TGCAGTGCTAGAGCCGGGGGGACTGAAGCTTTCTTT
many	TRBV6-5	TRBJ2-7	.	CASSTRTKGPSYEQYF	TGTGCCAGCAGTACCCGGACAAAGGGCCCATCCTACGAGCAGTACTTC
many	TRBV7-2	TRBJ2-5	.	CASSLMGGETQYF	TGTGCCAGCAGCCTTATGGGGGGTGAGACCCAGTACTTC
many	TRBV28	TRBJ1-2	TRBD1	CASRLTGEGGYTF	TGTGCCAGCAGACTCACAGGGGAGGGTGGCTACACCTTC
many	TRBV4-1	TRBJ1-1	.	CASSQGNRVSEAFF	TGCGCCAGCAGCCAAGGGAACAGGGTTTCTGAAGCTTTCTTT
many	TRBV29-1	TRBJ2-5	.	CSAGDHRPETQYF	TGCAGCGCCGGGGACCACCGGCCGGAGACCCAGTACTTC
many	TRBV11-2	TRBJ1-1	.	CASSPLEGRMNTEAFF	TGTGCCAGCAGCCCGTTGGAGGGAAGGATGAACACTGAAGCTTTCTTT
many	TRBV12-3/TRBV12-4	TRBJ1-4	.	CASSFRVGNEKLFF	TGTGCCAGCAGTTTCAGGGTGGGGAATGAAAAACTGTTTTTT